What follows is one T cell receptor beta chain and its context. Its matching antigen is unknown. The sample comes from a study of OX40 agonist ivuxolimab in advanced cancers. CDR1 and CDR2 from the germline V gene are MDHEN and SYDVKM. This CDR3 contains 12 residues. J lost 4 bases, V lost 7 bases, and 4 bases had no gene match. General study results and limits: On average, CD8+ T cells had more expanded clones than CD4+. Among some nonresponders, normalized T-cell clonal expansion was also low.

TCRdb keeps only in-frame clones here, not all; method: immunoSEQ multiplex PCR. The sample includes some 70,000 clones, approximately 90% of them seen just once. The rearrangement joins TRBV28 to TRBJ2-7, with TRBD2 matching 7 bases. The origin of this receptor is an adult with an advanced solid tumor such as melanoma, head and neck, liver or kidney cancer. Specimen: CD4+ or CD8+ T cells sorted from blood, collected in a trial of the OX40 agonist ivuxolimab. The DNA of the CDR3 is TGTGCCAGCATTGGTAGCGGGTACGAGCAGTACTTC. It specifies CASIGSGYEQYF. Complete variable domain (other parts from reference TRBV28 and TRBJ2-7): DVKVTQSSRYLVKRTGEKVFLECVQDMDHENMFWYRQDPGLGLRLIYFSYDVKMKEKGDIPEGYSVSREKKERFSLILESASTNQTSMYLCASIGSGYEQYFGPGTRLTVT.